One T cell receptor (beta chain) is described in this entry. Its antigen is unknown. Amplification used 60 Vbeta primers and 13 Jbeta primers. Some clones are missing from TCRdb's copy, which holds only in-frame ones; the method was immunoSEQ multiplex PCR. Of roughly 66,000 clones detected, around 81% appear once; the ten largest clones hold about 6%. The record originates from a study of cytomegalovirus exposure and HLA in healthy donors. Germline CDR1 reads SGHVS; CDR2 reads FNYEAQ. With 2 bases clipped from V and 3 bases from J, the junction kept 5 bases outside the gene matches. This CDR3 contains 17 residues. General study findings and limits: When analyzed later, a missense DCLRE1C variant was found to be linked to TCR beta V- and J-gene trimming. On later analysis, the bulk of CMV-associated TCR beta chains appeared to be HLA-restricted. According to the study, roughly 160 TCR beta chains were cytomegalovirus-associated.

This TCR derives from a man aged 50-60 years in good health and CMV-seronegative. The source material was PBMCs. V gene TRBV7-6 combines with J gene TRBJ2-2, with 11 bases matching TRBD2. DNA for the CDR3: TGTGCCAGCAGCTTAACAGCTAGCGGGGGGTACACCGGGGAGCTGTTTTTT. It codes for CASSLTASGGYTGELFF.